The 25 T cell receptor beta chains in this list originate from one sample, sequenced in a study of blood T cell repertoires in COVID-19. Sequencing used immunoSEQ multiplex PCR; TCRdb keeps in-frame clones, though not all of them. The profile shows under 75,000 clones, 55% to 80% of them singletons. Sequences were obtained from peripheral blood. The receptors stem from a woman in her 70s with COVID-19, enrolled during active disease.

The chain combines TRBV9 with TRBJ2-3, with 7 nucleotides matching TRBD2. Unmatched junction bases numbered 7, after V lost 4 bases and J lost 2 bases. The CDR3 consists of 15 residues. Germline V gene data show CDR1 as SGDLS and CDR2 as YYNGEE. CDR3 residues: CASSPSGRDTDTQYF. The CDR3 region has the DNA TGTGCCAGCAGCCCTAGCGGCAGAGACACAGATACGCAGTATTTT.

This chain uses TRBV20-1 with TRBJ2-2, with 11 bases identical to TRBD1. The CDR3 is 16 residues long. The germline V gene encodes CDR1 DFQATT and CDR2 SNEGSKA (reference sequence). With V trimmed by 3 bases and J by 1 base, 4 bases remained unmatched. Here the CDR3 reads CSASGQGARNTGELFF. CDR3 sequence (DNA): TGCAGTGCTAGTGGACAGGGGGCGCGGAACACCGGGGAGCTGTTTTTT.

This sequence joins TRBV3-1 (or the pseudogene TRBV3-2) and TRBJ1-4; D remains unclear. Trimming took 3 bases from V and 3 from J, leaving 5 bases between them. Germline V CDR1 and CDR2: LGHDT, YNNKEL (reference sequence). This CDR3 is built from 13 residues. CDR3 in DNA: TGTGCCAGCAGCCAGCACTCTAATGAAAAACTGTTTTTT. Protein: CASSQHSNEKLFF.

This chain connects TRBV29-1 to TRBJ2-7, with TRBD2 as a possible D gene (6 bases). The germline CDR1 and CDR2 sequences are SQVTM and ANQGSEA. The CDR3 contains 12 residues. Trimming pared 6 bases from V and 2 bases from J, leaving 11 bases between. The CDR3 nucleotides read TGCAGCGTACGGAGGGGCACCTACGAGCAGTACTTC. Its protein is CSVRRGTYEQYF.

This chain connects TRBV20-1 to TRBJ1-2; TRBD1 agrees at 7 bases. Per the germline V gene, CDR1 is DFQATT and CDR2 is SNEGSKA (reference sequence). The CDR3 contains 15 residues. The V segment lost 3 bases and the J segment 4 bases; nucleotides outside the gene matches: 11. The CDR3 DNA reads TGCAGTGCTAGTCTCAGGGAACAGGGGATCTATGGCTACACCTTC. This encodes CSASLREQGIYGYTF.

The chain employs TRBV10-1 and TRBJ2-2, with D perhaps TRBD1 (5 bases). The germline gives CDR1 WNHNN, CDR2 SYGVQD (reference sequence). The CDR3 totals 14 residues. V lost 8 bases and J 5 bases, leaving 15 bases between the germline ends. This CDR3 is CASGRRQQTGELFF. CDR3 DNA sequence: TGCGCCAGCGGTCGCAGACAGCAGACCGGGGAGCTGTTTTTT.

The rearrangement links TRBV19 to TRBJ2-3; 10 bases line up with TRBD2. Germline-derived CDR1 and CDR2 are LNHDA and SQIVND (reference sequence). There are 16 residues in the CDR3. V trimming: 9 bases; J trimming: 2 bases; junction bases outside the gene matches: 11. CDR3 sequence (DNA): TGTGCCAGCGGGACCCTAGCGGGAGCGATCACAGATACGCAGTATTTT. This sequence encodes CASGTLAGAITDTQYF.

This clone was counted ten times or more. The V call is TRBV7-2, the J call TRBJ2-7; possible D gene TRBD1, 6 bases. V gave up 5 bases and J gave up 0 bases, with 14 bases separating them. Germline CDR1 reads SGHTA; CDR2 reads FQGNSA. The CDR3 loop spans 15 amino acids. The CDR3 loop reads CASSKHGQHSYEQYF. The CDR3 DNA sequence: TGTGCCAGCAGCAAACATGGACAGCACTCCTACGAGCAGTACTTC. The whole variable domain, filled in from reference TRBV7-2 and TRBJ2-7, reads GAGVSQSPSNKVTEKGKDVELRCDPISGHTALYWYRQSLGQGLEFLIYFQGNSAPDKSGLPSDRFSAERTGGSVSTLTIQRTQQEDSAVYLCASSKHGQHSYEQYFGPGTRLTVT.

The chain combines TRBV7-8 with TRBJ1-3; 7 nucleotides match TRBD1. Germline values: CDR1 SGHVS, CDR2 FQNEAQ. V gave up 5 bases and J gave up 0 bases; unmatched junction bases: 13. The CDR3 consists of 18 residues. CDR3 sequence reads: CASSRQGPISSSGNTIYF. The CDR3 nucleotides are TGTGCCAGCAGCCGACAGGGCCCCATATCCTCCTCTGGAAACACCATATATTTT.

This clone occurred a few times. This chain links TRBV12-3 or TRBV12-4 with TRBJ1-2; 7 positions match TRBD1. Trimming cost V 4 bases and J 4 bases; bases outside gene matches: 0. There are 12 residues in the CDR3. CDR3 loop: CASSWDSYGYTF. The DNA of the CDR3 is TGTGCCAGCAGTTGGGACAGCTATGGCTACACCTTC.

The gene calls are TRBV2 and TRBJ1-5, with TRBD1 as a possible D gene (5 bases). Trimming took off 3 bases at V and 7 bases at J, with 10 bases between the two ends. The CDR3 has 13 amino acids. CDR1 and CDR2 (germline): SNHLY, FYNNEI. CDR3 in amino acids: CASSDRVRQPQHF. As DNA, the CDR3 is TGTGCCAGCAGTGACAGGGTAAGACAGCCCCAGCATTTT.

The CDR3 is CASSFGQGVSYNSPLHF. The CDR3 coding sequence is TGTGCCAGCAGCTTTGGCCAGGGGGTCTCCTATAATTCACCCCTCCACTTT. V gene TRBV5-4 combines with J gene TRBJ1-6, with 7 nucleotides matching TRBD1. Germline CDR1 is SGHNT and CDR2 is YYREEE (reference sequence). Trimming took 2 bases from V and 0 from J; bases not matched to a gene: 5. CDR3 length equals 17 residues.

This clone has a count of ten or more. CDR3 sequence: CASSFRGYNEQFF. DNA of the CDR3: TGTGCCAGCAGTTTCCGGGGTTACAATGAGCAGTTCTTC. This rearrangement joins TRBV6-2 or TRBV6-3 to TRBJ2-1; D possibly corresponds to TRBD2 (5 bases). The CDR3 is made up of 13 amino acids. CDR1 and CDR2 from the germline V gene are MNHEY and SVGEGT. Trimming removed 4 bases from V and 4 bases from J, with 8 bases in between.

The chain uses TRBV6-1 and TRBJ2-7; 7 bases agree with TRBD2. This CDR3 spans 15 amino acids. Trimming cost V 1 base and J 6 bases; bases outside gene matches: 9. Per germline, CDR1 MNHNS and CDR2 SASEGT. DNA of the CDR3: TGTGCCAGCAGTGAAGAGGGACCGTGGGGGGGCGAGCAGTACTTC. Protein: CASSEEGPWGGEQYF.

This clone was seen a handful of times. The V gene is TRBV5-6, the J gene TRBJ2-5, with 10 bases identical to TRBD2. J lost 5 bases, V lost 2 bases, and 15 bases had no gene match. CDR3 size: 18 residues. Germline loops: CDR1 SGHDT, CDR2 YYEEEE. CDR3 coding DNA: TGTGCCAGCAGCTTCTATCTAGCGGGAGATAAAGCCGCCGAGACCCAGTACTTC. Amino acids: CASSFYLAGDKAAETQYF.

This clone was found once. J is TRBJ2-1 and V is TRBV19, with D possibly matching TRBD1 (5 bases). CDR3 length: 13 amino acids. The germline V gene encodes CDR1 LNHDA and CDR2 SQIVND (reference sequence). The V and J ends lost 6 bases and 8 bases respectively, with 14 bases between them. The CDR3 reads CASSTRQKDEQFF. The CDR3 DNA follows: TGTGCCAGTAGCACCCGACAGAAGGATGAGCAGTTCTTC. The full variable domain, with the rest looked up from reference TRBV19 and TRBJ2-1, is DGGITQSPKYLFRKEGQNVTLSCEQNLNHDAMYWYRQDPGQGLRLIYYSQIVNDFQKGDIAEGYSVSREKKESFPLTVTSAQKNPTAFYLCASSTRQKDEQFFGPGTRLTVL.

The chain has TRBV7-2 and TRBJ2-1; D is undetermined. The ends were cut back, 3 bases at V and 6 bases at J, with 9 bases in the middle. CDR3 length: 13 amino acids. From germline, CDR1 is SGHTA and CDR2 FQGNSA. The CDR3 DNA reads TGTGCCAGCAGCTTTAGCCTCACCAATGAGCAGTTCTTC. Protein product: CASSFSLTNEQFF.

The chain couples TRBV7-2 to TRBJ2-3, with 8 bases identical to TRBD1. V was clipped by 5 bases and J by 3 bases; unmatched bases: 7. The CDR3 spans 15 residues. Germline V gene data show CDR1 as SGHTA and CDR2 as FQGNSA. Here the CDR3 reads CASSPQGESTDTQYF. The CDR3 region has the DNA TGTGCCAGCAGCCCACAGGGGGAAAGTACAGATACGCAGTATTTT.

The J gene is TRBJ2-1, the V gene TRBV7-9; the match to TRBD2 covers 8 bases. Germline loops: CDR1 SEHNR, CDR2 FQNEAQ (reference sequence). The CDR3 consists of 14 residues. V shed 1 base, J shed 7 bases, and the junction held 3 bases outside the gene matches. CDR3 protein: CASSLGTSYNEQFF. In nucleotides, the CDR3 is TGTGCCAGCAGCTTAGGGACTAGCTATAATGAGCAGTTCTTC. Complete variable domain (other parts from reference TRBV7-9 and TRBJ2-1): DTGVSQNPRHKITKRGQNVTFRCDPISEHNRLYWYRQTLGQGPEFLTYFQNEAQLEKSRLLSDRFSAERPKGSFSTLEIQRTEQGDSAMYLCASSLGTSYNEQFFGPGTRLTVL.

The table lists this clone with a count of one. The V gene is TRBV29-1, the J gene TRBJ1-2; no clear D gene. The CDR3 runs to 12 residues. Germline CDR1 SQVTM, CDR2 ANQGSEA. V lost 0 bases, J lost 6 bases, and 8 bases lay in between. CDR3 sequence reads: CSVEEGRDGYTF. The CDR3 DNA reads as TGCAGCGTTGAAGAGGGGAGGGATGGCTACACCTTC.

This chain connects TRBV6-5 to TRBJ1-2; a possible D gene is TRBD1 (6 bases). Germline V gives CDR1 MNHEY, CDR2 SVGAGI. CDR3 length: 14 residues. The V end lost 2 bases, the J end lost 8 bases, and 15 bases lay between the germline ends. The CDR3 DNA follows: TGTGCCAGCAGTTACACACAGGGTCGTGGGGGCTACACCTTC. Its protein is CASSYTQGRGGYTF.

This clone was counted a single time. The chain is built from TRBV19 and TRBJ1-1; 7 bases map to TRBD1. Germline values: CDR1 LNHDA, CDR2 SQIVND (reference sequence). The length of the CDR3 is 14 residues. The junction had 8 bases not matched to a gene; V was cut back by 5 bases and J by 5 bases. CDR3 in DNA: TGTGCCAGTAGTCCTACCAAACAGGGGACTGAAGCTTTCTTT. Protein product: CASSPTKQGTEAFF.

This chain links TRBV7-9 with TRBJ1-4; 10 bases match TRBD1. Per germline, CDR1 SEHNR and CDR2 FQNEAQ (reference sequence). The CDR3 sequence is 17 residues long. Losses at the gene ends were 5 bases for V and 8 bases for J; bases not matched to a gene: 14. This CDR3 is CASSPGQGILGGEKLFF. CDR3 nucleotides: TGTGCCAGCAGCCCGGGACAGGGGATCCTCGGGGGGGAAAAACTGTTTTTT.

V gene TRBV6-4 combines with J gene TRBJ2-1; 9 nucleotides line up with TRBD2. CDR1 and CDR2 (germline): MRHNA, SNTAGT. The CDR3 is 16 residues long. With 1 base clipped from V and 6 bases from J, the junction kept 7 bases outside the gene matches. CDR3 residues: CASSDLASGNANEQFF. The CDR3 coding sequence is TGTGCCAGCAGTGACTTGGCTAGCGGGAATGCCAATGAGCAGTTCTTC.

The J gene is TRBJ2-2, the V gene TRBV5-1; 12 nucleotides match TRBD1. The germline CDR1 and CDR2 sequences are SGHRS and YFSETQ. The CDR3 length is 16 residues. Unmatched junction bases numbered 7, after V lost 3 bases and J lost 7 bases. CDR3 region: CASSSGTGGVGGELFF. Here the CDR3 DNA reads TGCGCCAGCAGCTCCGGGACAGGGGGCGTTGGCGGGGAGCTGTTTTTT. Full variable domain (rest looked up from reference TRBV5-1 and TRBJ2-2): KAGVTQTPRYLIKTRGQQVTLSCSPISGHRSVSWYQQTPGQGLQFLFEYFSETQRNKGNFPGRFSGRQFSNSRSEMNVSTLELGDSALYLCASSSGTGGVGGELFFGEGSRLTVL.